The 16 T cell receptor beta chains given below trace back to one sample, sequenced in a study of CD8 T cells in ankylosing spondylitis. The study, taken as a whole, reports: Ankylosing spondylitis blood appeared to carry a characteristic TCR beta motif of several highly homologous variants.

These receptors lack a known antigen. TCRdb processed the 5' RACE reads anew with MiXCR; each CDR3 protein has one entry. The sample contains over 700,000 distinct CDR3 sequences, around 19% of which appear only once. Sequencing used blood, either unsorted or a sorted T cell fraction (not recorded which). The receptors derive from a male donor with ankylosing spondylitis.

This clonotype has more than one count but fewer than ten. This chain links TRBV4-1 with TRBJ2-7, with a weak D call TRBD1 (6 bases). The V end lost 0 bases, the J end lost 1 base, and 16 bases lay between the germline ends. The CDR3 is made up of 17 amino acids. Looked up from germline, CDR1 is MGHRA and CDR2 is YSYEKL. The DNA of the CDR3 is TGCGCCAGCAGCCAAGAACCAGGGACAACTTATTCCTACGAGCAGTACTTC. Translation: CASSQEPGTTYSYEQYF.

At least ten counts were recorded for this clonotype. The rearrangement uses TRBV11-1 and TRBJ2-3, with unresolved D. V was clipped by 2 bases and J by 4 bases, with 22 bases between them. The CDR3 has 18 residues. Germline CDR1 reads SGHAT; CDR2 reads FQDESV (reference sequence). This chain's CDR3 is CASSLSPSPRGRADTQYF. The CDR3 nucleotides are TGTGCCAGCAGCTTAAGCCCCTCCCCGAGAGGCCGAGCAGATACGCAGTATTTT.

This clonotype was seen a handful of times. V is TRBV5-1 and J is TRBJ1-1; 8 bases match TRBD1. This CDR3 has 14 residues. Trimming at V came to 4 bases and at J to 4 bases, leaving 6 bases not matched to a gene. Germline loops: CDR1 SGHRS, CDR2 YFSETQ. This CDR3 is CASSEQGGGTEAFF. CDR3 sequence (DNA): TGCGCCAGCAGCGAACAGGGGGGAGGCACTGAAGCTTTCTTT.

This chain links TRBV12-3 or TRBV12-4 with TRBJ1-3; TRBD1 is a possible D gene (5 bases). The CDR3 is made up of 15 amino acids. With 5 bases removed from V and 4 bases from J, the gap between germline ends came to 15 bases. The CDR3 bases are TGTGCCAGCAGTGGGACGCTTCTTGAGGGAAACACCATATATTTT. It is translated as CASSGTLLEGNTIYF.

The genes are TRBV20-1 and TRBJ2-5; D possibly corresponds to TRBD2 (5 bases). V was clipped by 6 bases and J by 4 bases, with 15 bases between them. Germline CDR1 reads DFQATT; CDR2 reads SNEGSKA (reference sequence). This CDR3 region has 13 residues. The CDR3 nucleotides read TGCAGTGCCCGGCGGAGGTTGGGAGAGACCCAGTACTTC. Translation gives CSARRRLGETQYF.

The gene calls are TRBV4-2 and TRBJ2-1, with 13 bases matching TRBD2. Germline assignment: CDR1 LGHNA and CDR2 YNFKEQ. This CDR3 spans 17 amino acids. J gave up 2 bases and V 1 base, and 2 bases lay outside the gene matches. CDR3 sequence (DNA): TGTGCCAGCAGCCAAGGGGGGACTAGCGGGGCCTACAATGAGCAGTTCTTC. Translation: CASSQGGTSGAYNEQFF.

This clonotype was detected ten times or more. V gene TRBV12-3 or TRBV12-4 combines with J gene TRBJ2-6; D is perhaps TRBD2 (5 bases). CDR3 length: 16 residues. Trimming removed 3 bases at V and 0 bases at J, with 9 bases between. The CDR3 loop reads CASSLGGFSGANVLTF. In DNA, the CDR3 is TGTGCCAGCAGTTTGGGCGGGTTCTCTGGGGCCAACGTCCTGACTTTC.

The chain combines TRBV12-3 or TRBV12-4 with TRBJ1-1; D is uncertain. Trimming pared 6 bases from V and 7 bases from J, leaving 15 bases between. The CDR3 runs 13 residues. Here the CDR3 DNA reads TGTGCCAGCAGCCCCATGCGAGGGTTTGAAGCTTTCTTT. It is translated as CASSPMRGFEAFF.

The chain is built from TRBV27 and TRBJ1-1; weak D call: TRBD1 (6 bases). Germline loops: CDR1 MNHEY, CDR2 SMNVEV (reference sequence). The V gene lost 4 bases and the J gene lost 1 base, with 10 bases spanning the gap. This CDR3 has 14 amino acids. The CDR3 coding sequence is TGTGCCAGCAGTTCCGGGGGGCCGAACACTGAAGCTTTCTTT. It codes for CASSSGGPNTEAFF.

This clonotype was counted between two and nine times. This rearrangement joins TRBV6-2 or TRBV6-3 to TRBJ2-2; a weak D match, TRBD1 (5 bases). CDR1 and CDR2 from the germline V gene are MNHEY and SVGEGT. The ends were cut back, 2 bases at V and 6 bases at J, with 13 bases in the middle. The CDR3 has 15 residues. The CDR3 nucleotides read TGTGCCAGCAGTTACCACCAGGGTAGGGCCGGGGAGCTGTTTTTT. Translated, it gives CASSYHQGRAGELFF.

The gene calls are TRBV3-1 and TRBJ1-1, with unresolved D. The CDR3 contains 14 residues. Germline values: CDR1 LGHDT, CDR2 YNNKEL (reference sequence). The germline V and J ends were trimmed by 4 bases and 11 bases, with 20 bases remaining between them. The DNA of the CDR3 is TGTGCCAGCAGCCGATCGGTTCGGAGGGATGGGGCTTTCTTT. Encoded protein: CASSRSVRRDGAFF.

On this clonotype itself: The junction shows a germline mismatch at one end, possibly a read error. The chain uses TRBV6-1 and TRBJ2-1, with TRBD1 matching 11 bases. The CDR3 length is 16 residues. Germline V gene data show CDR1 as MNHNS and CDR2 as SASEGT. DNA of the CDR3: TGTGCCAGCAGTACCTTACGAGGGACAGGGGGACCCGAGCACGTCTTC. This translates into CASSTLRGTGGPEHVF.

In its sample, this clonotype was seen a few times. The chain employs TRBV25-1 and TRBJ1-3, with D maybe TRBD1 (6 bases). Germline CDR1 and CDR2: MGHDK and SYGVNS. The V and J ends lost 4 bases and 2 bases respectively, with 9 bases between them. This CDR3 region has 14 residues. This chain's CDR3 is CASSVGAAGNTIYF. CDR3 in DNA: TGTGCCAGCAGTGTGGGGGCTGCTGGAAACACCATATATTTT.

The sample holds a few counts of this clonotype. This chain connects TRBV30 to TRBJ1-5; TRBD1 aligns across 7 bases. CDR1 is GTSNPN, CDR2 SVGIG, per germline (reference sequence). V trimming: 6 bases; J trimming: 6 bases; junction bases outside the gene matches: 8. This CDR3 region has 13 residues. The CDR3 coding sequence is TGTGCCTGTTCTGGACAGGTGGGTCAGCCCCAGCATTTT. Its protein product is CACSGQVGQPQHF.

This clonotype was seen only a few times. The chain has TRBV29-1 and TRBJ2-2; D is unresolved. This CDR3 spans 11 amino acids. Germline V gene sequence: CDR1 SQVTM, CDR2 ANQGSEA. V was pared by 7 bases and J by 7 bases, with 10 bases between. The CDR3 bases are TGCAGCGGAGCCTGGGGCGGGGAGCTGTTTTTT. Its translation is CSGAWGGELFF.

The V gene is TRBV7-9, the J gene TRBJ1-2; 8 bases agree with TRBD1. This CDR3 is 15 amino acids long. The germline V gene has CDR1 SEHNR and CDR2 FQNEAQ (reference sequence). V gave up 5 bases and J gave up 2 bases; unmatched junction bases: 7. CDR3 residues: CASSGQGLGNYGYTF. The CDR3 DNA sequence: TGTGCCAGCAGCGGACAGGGTTTGGGGAACTATGGCTACACCTTC. Using reference TRBV7-9 and TRBJ1-2 for the parts outside the CDR3, the full variable domain is DTGVSQNPRHKITKRGQNVTFRCDPISEHNRLYWYRQTLGQGPEFLTYFQNEAQLEKSRLLSDRFSAERPKGSFSTLEIQRTEQGDSAMYLCASSGQGLGNYGYTFGSGTRLTVV.